The 12 T cell receptor beta chains listed next were all sequenced from one sample in a study of T-cell reconstitution after alpha-beta-depleted transplantation in children. Preparation of the TCRbeta library was carried out with unique molecular identifiers. TCRdb re-derived calls from the PCR reads in MiXCR, one entry per CDR3 protein. The table has fewer than 750,000 distinct CDR3 sequences, 23% seen once. Sequences were derived from PBMCs, mostly from graft donor cells, sampled 360 days after TCRalphabeta/CD19-depleted stem cell transplant. The receptor source for this set is a boy less than two years old who had a stem cell transplant for acute myeloid leukemia, so the T cells may come from the graft donor.

The sample holds many counts of this clonotype. The J gene is TRBJ2-7, the V gene TRBV7-9, with D possibly called TRBD1 or TRBD2 (5 bases each). V lost 1 base and J 2 bases, leaving 12 bases between the germline ends. The CDR3 extends over 15 amino acids. Per the germline V gene, CDR1 is SEHNR and CDR2 is FQNEAQ (reference sequence). The CDR3 loop reads CASSLGLGVAYEQYV. The CDR3 nucleotides are TGTGCCAGCAGCTTAGGTCTGGGGGTTGCCTACGAGCAGTACGTC.

A few counts support this clonotype. The gene calls are TRBV6-1 and TRBJ2-3; possible D gene TRBD2, 6 bases. The CDR3 contains 15 residues. Per the germline V gene, CDR1 is MNHNS and CDR2 is SASEGT. The V end was cut by 5 bases, the J end by 0 bases, with 12 bases between. The CDR3 loop is CASSREKLSTDTQYF. The CDR3 nucleotides are TGTGCCAGCAGTCGGGAGAAGTTGAGCACAGATACGCAGTATTTT.

This clonotype was recorded at least ten times. The CDR3 reads CSARRNEQFF. CDR3 nucleotides: TGCAGCGCCCGGCGGAATGAGCAGTTCTTC. The chain carries TRBV29-1 and TRBJ2-1; D is ambiguous. Germline loops: CDR1 SQVTM, CDR2 ANQGSEA. V was trimmed by 7 bases and J by 7 bases, leaving 8 bases between them. This CDR3 comprises 10 residues.

This clonotype was detected only a few times. The chain joins TRBV7-2 to TRBJ2-4; possible D gene TRBD2, 6 bases. CDR1 SGHTA and CDR2 FQGNSA come from the germline V gene. Trimming removed 5 bases from V and 11 bases from J, with 13 bases in between. The CDR3 spans 12 residues. The CDR3 DNA sequence: TGTGCCAGCAGCCCCGGGGGAGTCCTTCAGTACTTC. The encoded protein is CASSPGGVLQYF.

The J gene is TRBJ2-5, the V gene TRBV20-1; D is perhaps TRBD1 (5 bases). V shed 5 bases and J shed 3 bases, with 22 bases lying between them. In germline, CDR1 is DFQATT, CDR2 SNEGSKA (reference sequence). The CDR3 is made up of 16 amino acids. CDR3 in DNA: TGCAGTGCTGTCGGAGCTGGGGCGAATTTAGAAGAGACCCAGTACTTC. Translated, it gives CSAVGAGANLEETQYF.

This clonotype was recorded many times. The J gene is TRBJ2-1, the V gene TRBV10-3; D not certain. In germline, CDR1 is ENHRY, CDR2 SYGVKD. Trimming shortened V by 0 bases and J by 11 bases, and 11 bases separated the two germline ends. This CDR3 has 13 residues. The chain's CDR3 is CAISESILQKQFF. The CDR3 region has the DNA TGTGCCATCAGTGAGTCGATCCTGCAGAAGCAGTTCTTC.

The chain joins TRBV7-9 to TRBJ2-6; D possibly corresponds to TRBD1 (6 bases). V gave up 4 bases and J gave up 12 bases, with 16 bases separating them. The CDR3 has 14 amino acids. Germline values: CDR1 SEHNR, CDR2 FQNEAQ (reference sequence). The CDR3 bases are TGTGCCAGCAGCTCCTTAGACAGGTCGGGCGTCCTGACTTTC. This codes for CASSSLDRSGVLTF.

This clonotype occurred once. The V call is TRBV20-1, the J call TRBJ1-2; a possible D gene is TRBD1 (6 bases). The length of the CDR3 is 12 residues. Germline assignment: CDR1 DFQATT and CDR2 SNEGSKA (reference sequence). Trimming stripped 7 bases from V and 2 bases from J, with 11 bases between. The CDR3 is CSVSTGNYGYTF. The CDR3 DNA sequence: TGCAGTGTCAGTACAGGGAACTATGGCTACACCTTC.

The CDR3 sequence is CATSREIGGDTEAFF. The CDR3 DNA follows: TGTGCCACCAGCAGAGAGATCGGGGGCGACACTGAAGCTTTCTTT. This sequence joins TRBV15 and TRBJ1-1, with a tentative D call TRBD1 (6 bases). The germline gives CDR1 LNHNV, CDR2 YYDKDF (reference sequence). The CDR3 extends over 15 amino acids. V was cut by 0 bases and J by 3 bases, with 11 bases left in between.

This chain uses TRBV28 with TRBJ2-5; D possibly matches TRBD1 or TRBD2 (6 bases each). Trimming stripped 6 bases from V and 1 base from J, with 12 bases between. Germline lookup yields CDR1 MDHEN and CDR2 SYDVKM. The CDR3 spans 14 residues. The CDR3 protein is CASRTTGAQETQYF. As DNA, the CDR3 is TGTGCCAGCAGAACGACGGGGGCCCAAGAGACCCAGTACTTC.

This clonotype was seen only a few times. V usage is TRBV20-1 and J usage is TRBJ2-3, with TRBD2 matching 12 bases. The CDR3 runs to 15 residues. Germline assignment: CDR1 DFQATT and CDR2 SNEGSKA (reference sequence). V was clipped by 4 bases and J by 2 bases; unmatched bases: 4. CDR3 protein: CSATGLAGPTDTQYF. Written as DNA, the CDR3 is TGCAGTGCTACAGGACTAGCGGGACCCACAGATACGCAGTATTTT.

This sequence joins TRBV15 and TRBJ1-1; D call uncertain. Deletions cut 3 bases from V and 1 base from J, with 6 bases between. Germline CDR1 LNHNV, CDR2 YYDKDF (reference sequence). The CDR3 is made up of 13 amino acids. The CDR3 nucleotides read TGTGCCACCAGCAGGGTCTCGAACACTGAAGCTTTCTTT. Encoded protein: CATSRVSNTEAFF. The variable domain in full, completed from reference TRBV15 and TRBJ1-1, reads DAMVIQNPRYQVTQFGKPVTLSCSQTLNHNVMYWYQQKSSQAPKLLFHYYDKDFNNEADTPDNFQSRRPNTSFCFLDIRSPGLGDTAMYLCATSRVSNTEAFFGQGTRLTVV.